Reported below is one TCR beta chain. Between the trimmed V and J ends, which lost 0 bases and 5 bases, there was a span of 13 bases. This CDR3 has 15 amino acids. The V gene's germline CDR1 is LGHNA and CDR2 YNFKEQ. As processed by the authors: Amplification from reference gene primers served as the basis for estimated nucleated cell counts. TCRdb's table, derived via immunoSEQ multiplex PCR, lists solely in-frame clones and lacks some. V and J calls and clone size are given by that table; D and trimming were obtained from the DNA. The sample comprises under 250,000 clones, about 90% of which are singletons, and around 3.2% rests with the top ten. The data were taken from a study of blood T cell repertoires in COVID-19. Study background: T cells, B-cell-depleted T cells, or PBMCs supplied cDNA or gDNA.

The chain carries TRBV4-2 and TRBJ2-5; no reliable D call. The source is a middle-aged woman who had been exposed to COVID-19. The material sequenced was PBMCs or T cells enriched from blood (not recorded which). CDR3 in amino acids: CASSQDRSAGETQYF. The CDR3 region has the DNA TGTGCCAGCAGCCAAGATCGATCAGCCGGGGAGACCCAGTACTTC.